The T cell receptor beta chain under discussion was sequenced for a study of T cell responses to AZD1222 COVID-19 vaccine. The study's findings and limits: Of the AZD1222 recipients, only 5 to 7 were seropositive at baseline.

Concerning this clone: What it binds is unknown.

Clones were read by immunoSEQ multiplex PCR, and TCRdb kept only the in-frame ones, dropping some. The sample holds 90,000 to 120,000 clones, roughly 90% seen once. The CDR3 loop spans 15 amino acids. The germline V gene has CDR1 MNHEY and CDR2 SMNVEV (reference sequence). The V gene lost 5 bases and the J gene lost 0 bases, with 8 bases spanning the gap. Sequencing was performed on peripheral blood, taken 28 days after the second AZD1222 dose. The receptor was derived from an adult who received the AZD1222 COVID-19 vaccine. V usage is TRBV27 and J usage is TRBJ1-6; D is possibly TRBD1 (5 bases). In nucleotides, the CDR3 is TGTGCCAGCAGTGAAGACAGCTCCTATAATTCACCCCTCCACTTT. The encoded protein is CASSEDSSYNSPLHF.